These T cell receptor beta chains were read from a single sample in a study of T cell responses to AZD1222 COVID-19 vaccine. Sequencing used immunoSEQ multiplex PCR; TCRdb keeps in-frame clones, though not all of them. The sample lists 98,000 or so clones; 86% were seen once. The sample consisted of peripheral blood, taken on day 0 of AZD1222 vaccination. Receptors originate from an adult in good health. Each CDR3 is given with its conserved first and last residue. Each record gives: clone size, V gene, J gene, CDR3 length, D gene, CDR3 DNA, CDR3 protein. D genes are given only for firm matches. A row's size may be missing; if present it is once, few, many or a size class.

clone size: .
V gene: TRBV24-1
J gene: TRBJ2-7
CDR3 length: 12
D gene: TRBD1
CDR3 DNA: TGTGCCACCGGGACAGGGGGGCAAGAGCAGTACTTC
CDR3 protein: CATGTGGQEQYF

clone size: .
V gene: TRBV5-6
J gene: TRBJ2-7
CDR3 length: 16
D gene: TRBD2
CDR3 DNA: TGTGCCAGCAGCCCTAACCACGGGGGGGCCAACTACGAGCAGTACTTC
CDR3 protein: CASSPNHGGANYEQYF

clone size: .
V gene: TRBV5-1
J gene: TRBJ2-5
CDR3 length: 16
D gene: TRBD2
CDR3 DNA: TGCGCCAGCAGCTTGCCGGCTAGCGGGGGGGCGCAGACCCAGTACTTC
CDR3 protein: CASSLPASGGAQTQYF

clone size: .
V gene: TRBV19
J gene: TRBJ2-2
CDR3 length: 15
D gene: TRBD2
CDR3 DNA: TGTGCCAGTAGTGGTAGCGGGGAGAACACCGGGGAGCTGTTTTTT
CDR3 protein: CASSGSGENTGELFF

clone size: .
V gene: TRBV7-2
J gene: TRBJ1-4
CDR3 length: 15
D gene: .
CDR3 DNA: TGTGCCAGCAGCTTAGAGTACGGTGAAAATGAAAAACTGTTTTTT
CDR3 protein: CASSLEYGENEKLFF

clone size: .
V gene: TRBV9
J gene: TRBJ2-1
CDR3 length: 16
D gene: .
CDR3 DNA: TGTGCCAGCAGCGCCGGTACACCGGGCTCCTACAATGAGCAGTTCTTC
CDR3 protein: CASSAGTPGSYNEQFF

clone size: .
V gene: TRBV30
J gene: TRBJ2-3
CDR3 length: 15
D gene: .
CDR3 DNA: TGTGCCTGGAGTGCCCGACGGGGTAGCACAGATACGCAGTATTTT
CDR3 protein: CAWSARRGSTDTQYF

clone size: .
V gene: TRBV4-2
J gene: TRBJ2-4
CDR3 length: 15
D gene: .
CDR3 DNA: TGTGCCAGCAGCCGCAGGCGGGTGGGGGAGGACATTCAGTACTTC
CDR3 protein: CASSRRRVGEDIQYF

clone size: .
V gene: TRBV7-9
J gene: TRBJ1-6
CDR3 length: 14
D gene: TRBD1
CDR3 DNA: TGTGCCAGCAGCCCCGGGACAGTGAATTCACCCCTCCACTTT
CDR3 protein: CASSPGTVNSPLHF

clone size: .
V gene: TRBV7-2
J gene: TRBJ2-7
CDR3 length: 15
D gene: TRBD2
CDR3 DNA: TGTGCCAGCAGCTTAGAAGCGGGGGAATCCTACGAGCAGTACTTC
CDR3 protein: CASSLEAGESYEQYF

clone size: .
V gene: TRBV7-8
J gene: TRBJ1-1
CDR3 length: 13
D gene: .
CDR3 DNA: TGTGCCAGCAGCTTAGACCTAGGGACTGAAGCTTTCTTT
CDR3 protein: CASSLDLGTEAFF

clone size: .
V gene: TRBV25-1
J gene: TRBJ1-2
CDR3 length: 13
D gene: .
CDR3 DNA: TGTGCCAGCAGTGAAAAGGGACTCCTTGGCTACACCTTC
CDR3 protein: CASSEKGLLGYTF

clone size: .
V gene: TRBV9
J gene: TRBJ1-2
CDR3 length: 14
D gene: .
CDR3 DNA: TGTGCCAGCAGCGAAATGACTAATAACTATGGCTACACCTTC
CDR3 protein: CASSEMTNNYGYTF

clone size: .
V gene: TRBV7-2
J gene: TRBJ2-1
CDR3 length: 15
D gene: TRBD2
CDR3 DNA: TGTGCCACGACTAGCCGAGACCTGTTCTACAATGAGCAGTTCTTC
CDR3 protein: CATTSRDLFYNEQFF

clone size: once
V gene: TRBV2
J gene: TRBJ1-4
CDR3 length: 12
D gene: .
CDR3 DNA: TGTGCCAGCAGTGGGGAGTCCGAAAAACTGTTTTTT
CDR3 protein: CASSGESEKLFF

clone size: .
V gene: TRBV7-9
J gene: TRBJ2-5
CDR3 length: 14
D gene: TRBD2
CDR3 DNA: TGTGCCAGCAGCTTAGCGGGGGGGAAAGAGACCCAGTACTTC
CDR3 protein: CASSLAGGKETQYF

clone size: once
V gene: TRBV7-6
J gene: TRBJ2-5
CDR3 length: 16
D gene: TRBD2
CDR3 DNA: TGTGCCAGCAGCACCGACGGGAGGACGTACCAAGAGACCCAGTACTTC
CDR3 protein: CASSTDGRTYQETQYF

clone size: .
V gene: TRBV7-6
J gene: TRBJ1-3
CDR3 length: 13
D gene: .
CDR3 DNA: TGTGCCAGCAGCTTAAACCCTTTCAACACCATATATTTT
CDR3 protein: CASSLNPFNTIYF

clone size: .
V gene: TRBV9
J gene: TRBJ1-2
CDR3 length: 14
D gene: .
CDR3 DNA: TGTGCCAGCAGCGTAGCCGGCCAGCCCTATGGCTATACCTTC
CDR3 protein: CASSVAGQPYGYTF

clone size: .
V gene: TRBV5-6
J gene: TRBJ1-5
CDR3 length: 14
D gene: .
CDR3 DNA: TGTGCCAGCAGCTTGTGGTTCAGGGATCAGCCCCAGCATTTT
CDR3 protein: CASSLWFRDQPQHF

clone size: once
V gene: TRBV24-1
J gene: TRBJ2-2
CDR3 length: 15
D gene: TRBD1
CDR3 DNA: TGTGCCACCAGCGAAACAGGGGCGAACACCGGGGAGCTGTTTTTT
CDR3 protein: CATSETGANTGELFF

clone size: few
V gene: TRBV14
J gene: TRBJ1-2
CDR3 length: 13
D gene: .
CDR3 DNA: TGTGCCAGCAGCCAAGCCAGGGTACATGGCTACACCTTC
CDR3 protein: CASSQARVHGYTF

clone size: .
V gene: TRBV7-2
J gene: TRBJ2-5
CDR3 length: 14
D gene: .
CDR3 DNA: TGTGCCAGCAGCTTATTCGGGGGCGCTGAGACCCAGTACTTC
CDR3 protein: CASSLFGGAETQYF

clone size: .
V gene: TRBV2
J gene: TRBJ1-6
CDR3 length: 11
D gene: .
CDR3 DNA: TGTGCCAGCAGCGATAATTCACCCCTCCACTTT
CDR3 protein: CASSDNSPLHF